This T cell receptor (beta chain) emerged from a study of shared clonotypes between healthy human individuals. The study's findings and limits: In contrast to clonotypes shared by all four donors, non-shared clonotypes had lower generation probabilities. Deeper or shallower sequencing was expected to change how clonotypes are shared among donors.

Trimming left V 3 bases short and J 1 base short, with 9 bases between. CDR1 and CDR2 (germline): LNHDA, SQIVND (reference sequence). The CDR3 consists of 14 residues. This clone was seen only a few times. Its cognate antigen is unknown. The sample holds other DNA sequences that translate to the same CDR3. The method was immunoSEQ multiplex PCR; TCRdb's version includes in-frame clones alone and lacks a portion of them. The sample has about 680,000 clones; around three quarters are singletons. CD4+ cells yielded CD45RA+ naive and CD45RA-negative memory subsets. Sequencing was done on a sample of memory CD4+ T cells sorted from blood. Subset reported: CD45RA-negative fraction. The sequence came from a woman in her twenties or thirties in good health. The chain joins TRBV19 to TRBJ1-1; TRBD1 might be the D (6 bases). CDR3: CASSIRGQNTEAFF. Written as DNA, the CDR3 is TGTGCCAGTAGTATTCGGGGACAGAACACTGAAGCTTTCTTT.